The 24 T cell receptor beta chains below all came from one sample that was sequenced in a study of control samples from healthy donors and cancer patients. Clones were read by immunoSEQ multiplex PCR, and TCRdb kept only the in-frame ones, dropping some. The data contain around 120,000 clones, 80% to 90% of them seen just once; the ten biggest clones take up more than 8%. Sequencing was performed on blood. These receptors were obtained from a man aged 35-49 years in good health.

The V gene is TRBV27, the J gene TRBJ2-1; 8 bases match TRBD2. The CDR3 is made up of 14 amino acids. V dropped 4 bases and J dropped 5; count of bases not matched to a gene: 4. The germline V gene encodes CDR1 MNHEY and CDR2 SMNVEV (reference sequence). The CDR3 sequence is CASSSGGPHNEQFF. As DNA, the CDR3 is TGTGCCAGCAGTTCGGGGGGGCCCCACAATGAGCAGTTCTTC.

The rearrangement uses TRBV11-2 and TRBJ1-1, with no clear D. The CDR3 has 14 amino acids. CDR1 and CDR2 from the germline V gene are SGHAT and FQNNGV. Deletions cut 1 base from V and 1 base from J, with 7 bases between. The DNA of the CDR3 is TGTGCCAGCAGCTTAGGTAGCTGGAACACTGAAGCTTTCTTT. Translated: CASSLGSWNTEAFF.

The table lists this clone with a count of one. The chain is built from TRBV18 and TRBJ2-3; TRBD1 matches 7 bases. This CDR3 is built from 18 residues. Germline assignment: CDR1 KGHSH and CDR2 LQKENI. Losses at the gene ends were 1 base for V and 1 base for J; bases not matched to a gene: 11. CDR3 sequence: CASSPQPLTGSGTDTQYF. The CDR3 nucleotides are TGTGCCAGCTCACCACAGCCGCTGACAGGGTCCGGCACAGATACGCAGTATTTT. Complete variable domain (other parts from reference TRBV18 and TRBJ2-3): NAGVMQNPRHLVRRRGQEARLRCSPMKGHSHVYWYRQLPEEGLKFMVYLQKENIIDESGMPKERFSAEFPKEGPSILRIQQVVRGDSAAYFCASSPQPLTGSGTDTQYFGPGTRLTVL.

This chain joins TRBV9 and TRBJ2-5; D is unclear. CDR1 SGDLS and CDR2 YYNGEE come from the germline V gene. V lost 4 bases, J lost 2 bases, and 21 bases lay in between. CDR3 length: 17 residues. The CDR3 coding sequence is TGTGCCAGCAGCCCAAGAGGTAAGCCCGGCTGGCAAGAGACCCAGTACTTC. Encoded protein: CASSPRGKPGWQETQYF.

The rearrangement links TRBV5-1 to TRBJ1-1; a weak D match, TRBD1 (5 bases). This CDR3 is built from 16 residues. Between the trimmed V and J ends, which lost 4 bases and 1 base, there was a span of 17 bases. From germline, CDR1 is SGHRS and CDR2 YFSETQ. As DNA, the CDR3 is TGCGCCAGCAGCCCATCCGGGACGATTTCGAACACTGAAGCTTTCTTT. This codes for CASSPSGTISNTEAFF. Full variable domain (remainder filled in from reference TRBV5-1 and TRBJ1-1): KAGVTQTPRYLIKTRGQQVTLSCSPISGHRSVSWYQQTPGQGLQFLFEYFSETQRNKGNFPGRFSGRQFSNSRSEMNVSTLELGDSALYLCASSPSGTISNTEAFFGQGTRLTVV.

This chain connects TRBV29-1 to TRBJ1-2, with a weak D call TRBD1 (5 bases). V was trimmed by 3 bases and J by 4 bases, leaving 18 bases between them. There are 15 residues in the CDR3. Germline-derived CDR1 and CDR2 are SQVTM and ANQGSEA. In nucleotides, the CDR3 is TGCAGCGTTGATGCCCCGGGACGATCTCTCTATGGCTACACCTTC. Translated: CSVDAPGRSLYGYTF.

The chain carries TRBV18 and TRBJ1-5; D perhaps matches TRBD1 (6 bases). CDR3 length: 14 amino acids. V was trimmed by 5 bases and J by 1 base, leaving 9 bases between them. Germline lookup yields CDR1 KGHSH and CDR2 LQKENI. The CDR3 here is CASSKGGSNQPQHF. CDR3 bases: TGTGCCAGCTCAAAAGGGGGGAGCAATCAGCCCCAGCATTTT.

The chain employs TRBV7-7 and TRBJ2-5; D remains unclear. V gave up 1 base and J gave up 6 bases, with 9 bases separating them. This CDR3 comprises 13 residues. Germline V gives CDR1 SSHAT, CDR2 FNYEAQ (reference sequence). CDR3 coding DNA: TGTGCCAGCAGCTTAGATTCCGCGAAGACCCAGTACTTC. This translates into CASSLDSAKTQYF.

This chain connects TRBV12-3 or TRBV12-4 to TRBJ1-2; D call uncertain. The length of the CDR3 is 13 residues. The V end lost 3 bases, the J end lost 1 base, and 6 bases lay between the germline ends. CDR3 loop: CASSFGLNYGYTF. CDR3 coding DNA: TGTGCCAGCAGTTTTGGCCTTAACTATGGCTACACCTTC.

The chain uses TRBV6-1 and TRBJ2-7, with 12 bases aligning to TRBD1. Looked up from germline, CDR1 is MNHNS and CDR2 is SASEGT. This CDR3 has 15 amino acids. V gave up 0 bases and J gave up 6 bases; unmatched junction bases: 3. DNA for the CDR3: TGTGCCAGCAGTGAAGCGGGACAGGGGGCGGGCGAGCAGTACTTC. As protein: CASSEAGQGAGEQYF.

V is TRBV2 and J is TRBJ1-2, with TRBD1 identical over 8 bases. CDR3 length equals 14 residues. CDR1 is SNHLY and CDR2 is FYNNEI in the germline V gene. The V and J ends lost 2 bases and 6 bases, in that order; junction bases with no gene match: 5. As DNA, the CDR3 is TGTGCCAGCAGTGAATCGGGACAGGCTAATGGCTACACCTTC. This codes for CASSESGQANGYTF.

The chain is built from TRBV6-5 and TRBJ1-5; perhaps TRBD1 as D (5 bases). Germline CDR1 MNHEY, CDR2 SVGAGI. V was cut by 2 bases and J by 0 bases, with 11 bases left in between. CDR3 length equals 16 residues. CDR3 DNA sequence: TGTGCCAGCAGTTACGACAGCCCATATAGCAATCAGCCCCAGCATTTT. Translated: CASSYDSPYSNQPQHF.

The rearrangement uses TRBV4-3 and TRBJ1-2; TRBD1 might be the D (5 bases). Germline V gene sequence: CDR1 LGHNA, CDR2 YSLEER. The CDR3 covers 14 residues. Deletions cut 4 bases from V and 0 bases from J, with 9 bases between. CDR3 sequence reads: CASSRTIPNYGYTF. DNA for the CDR3: TGCGCCAGCAGCCGGACAATTCCTAACTATGGCTACACCTTC.

This chain uses TRBV11-3 with TRBJ2-5; 7 nucleotides match TRBD2. Trimming cost V 4 bases and J 5 bases; bases outside gene matches: 19. Germline values: CDR1 SGHNT, CDR2 YENEEA. This CDR3 has 18 amino acids. Written as DNA, the CDR3 is TGTGCCAGCAGCTCATGGGTACCGGGACTAACGAACGGGGAGACCCAGTACTTC. Amino acid sequence: CASSSWVPGLTNGETQYF.

The rearrangement uses TRBV30 and TRBJ2-7, with D maybe TRBD2 (5 bases). The CDR3 sequence is 13 residues long. Germline CDR1 is GTSNPN and CDR2 is SVGIG (reference sequence). The germline V and J ends were trimmed by 2 bases and 2 bases, with 10 bases remaining between them. In DNA form, the CDR3 reads TGTGCCTGGAGTACGGGGTGGACCTACGAGCAGTACTTC. Translating gives CAWSTGWTYEQYF. Supplemented by reference TRBV30 and TRBJ2-7, the full variable domain reads SQTIHQWPATLVQPVGSPLSLECTVEGTSNPNLYWYRQAAGRGLQLLFYSVGIGQISSEVPQNLSASRPQDRQFILSSKKLLLSDSGFYLCAWSTGWTYEQYFGPGTRLTVT.

The rearrangement joins TRBV7-2 to TRBJ2-2; 11 nucleotides align to TRBD2. This CDR3 is 16 amino acids long. Germline V gene lookup returns CDR1 SGHTA and CDR2 FQGNSA. V gave up 5 bases and J gave up 9 bases; unmatched junction bases: 11. This CDR3 is CASSPLAGGNARELFF. The CDR3 DNA is TGTGCCAGCAGCCCCCTAGCGGGGGGTAACGCCCGGGAGCTGTTTTTT.

This chain joins TRBV10-3 and TRBJ2-5; a possible D gene is TRBD2 (7 bases). Germline V CDR1 and CDR2: ENHRY, SYGVKD. Deletions cut 10 bases from V and 4 bases from J, with 22 bases between. This CDR3 has 15 residues. CDR3 DNA: TGTGCCACCGCCCCGGGGGGCCCGCAGGGAGAGACCCAGTACTTC. Translating it yields CATAPGGPQGETQYF.

The chain employs TRBV5-4 and TRBJ2-1; TRBD1 matches at 8 bases. Germline CDR1 is SGHNT and CDR2 is YYREEE (reference sequence). This CDR3 has 15 residues. Trimming took 1 base from V and 9 from J; bases not matched to a gene: 9. The CDR3 nucleotides read TGTGCCAGCAGCTTGATGGACAGGGTGGGAGGTGAGCAGTTCTTC. Translated: CASSLMDRVGGEQFF.

This chain joins TRBV29-1 and TRBJ1-2, with unresolved D. Germline lookup yields CDR1 SQVTM and CDR2 ANQGSEA. This CDR3 is built from 10 residues. Trimming left V 5 bases short and J 3 bases short, with 4 bases between. CDR3 loop: CSVNDYGYTF. The CDR3 bases are TGCAGCGTTAATGACTATGGCTACACCTTC.

The rearrangement uses TRBV21-1 and TRBJ1-6. TRBV21-1 has pseudogene status. This CDR3 has 15 amino acids. The CDR3 reads CASSIRRVGNSPLHF. For the CDR3, the DNA is TGTGCCAGCAGCATTAGGAGGGTCGGGAATTCACCCCTCCACTTT.

The chain joins TRBV4-3 to TRBJ1-4; 8 bases map to TRBD1. The V gene's germline CDR1 is LGHNA and CDR2 YSLEER. This CDR3 has 15 residues. After removal of 3 bases from V and 3 bases from J, the junction contained 3 bases not matched to a gene. CDR3 sequence: CASSHDRGPNEKLFF. DNA of the CDR3: TGCGCCAGCAGCCACGACAGGGGACCTAATGAAAAACTGTTTTTT.

This clone was picked up a small number of times. This chain uses TRBV11-3 with TRBJ1-6; D ambiguous. V lost 5 bases to trimming and J lost 9 bases, with 17 bases between them. The V gene's germline CDR1 is SGHNT and CDR2 YENEEA. This CDR3 comprises 15 residues. The CDR3 DNA reads TGTGCCAGCAGCCTTTACCGGGCGCAAAGTTCACCCCTCCACTTT. Its protein product is CASSLYRAQSSPLHF.

V is TRBV11-2 and J is TRBJ2-5; 8 bases align to TRBD2. The CDR3 length is 16 residues. The V gene's germline CDR1 is SGHAT and CDR2 FQNNGV. V lost 3 bases to trimming and J lost 5 bases; unmatched junction nucleotides: 11. CDR3 bases: TGTGCCAGCAGCTTTGGTGGGACTAGAACCGTGGAGACCCAGTACTTC. Encoded protein: CASSFGGTRTVETQYF.

The CDR3: CASSRRGGETQYF. As DNA, the CDR3 is TGTGCCAGTAGCAGGCGGGGTGGGGAGACCCAGTACTTC. The chain carries TRBV19 and TRBJ2-5, with D maybe TRBD2 (6 bases). The CDR3 consists of 13 residues. CDR1 is LNHDA and CDR2 is SQIVND in the germline V gene (reference sequence). Trimming removed 6 bases from V and 5 bases from J, with 13 bases in between.